The text below deals with one T cell receptor beta chain. No antigen is known for it. Generated by immunoSEQ multiplex PCR, the TCRdb table keeps only in-frame clones and is missing some. The sample contains approximately 15,000 clones, about four fifths of which appear only once. The data are from a study of Tregs in tolerant kidney transplant recipients. Study-wide results and limits: Tregs expanded with activated donor B cells seemed most donor-specific. Biological reproducibility was not directly addressed, but technical replication error appeared minimal.

The CDR3 is made up of 15 amino acids. Germline CDR1 reads MGHDK; CDR2 reads SYGVNS. J lost 6 bases, V lost 1 base, and 5 bases had no gene match. The sequenced sample was Tregs from blood, obtained before the transplant. The chain combines TRBV25-1 with TRBJ1-1, with TRBD1 identical over 10 bases. This receptor was obtained from a human donor who received a combined kidney and bone marrow transplant. The CDR3 here is CASSEFRDRGAEAFF. DNA for the CDR3: TGTGCCAGCAGTGAATTTCGGGACAGGGGCGCTGAAGCTTTCTTT.